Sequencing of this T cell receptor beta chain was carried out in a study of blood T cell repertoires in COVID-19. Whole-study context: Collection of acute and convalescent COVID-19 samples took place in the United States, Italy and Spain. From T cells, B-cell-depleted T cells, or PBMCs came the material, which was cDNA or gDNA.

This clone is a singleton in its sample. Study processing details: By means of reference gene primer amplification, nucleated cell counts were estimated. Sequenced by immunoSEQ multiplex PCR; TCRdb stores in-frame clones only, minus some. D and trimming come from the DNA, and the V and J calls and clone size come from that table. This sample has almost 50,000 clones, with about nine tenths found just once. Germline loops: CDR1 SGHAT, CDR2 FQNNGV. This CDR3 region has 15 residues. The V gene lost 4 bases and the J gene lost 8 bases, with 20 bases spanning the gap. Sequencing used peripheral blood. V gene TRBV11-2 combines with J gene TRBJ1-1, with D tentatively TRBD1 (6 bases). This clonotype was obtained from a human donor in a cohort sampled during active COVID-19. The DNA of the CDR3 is TGTGCCAGCAGCTCCGGTTTAATTTCAGGGACAGAAGCTTTCTTT. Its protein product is CASSSGLISGTEAFF.